The 7 T cell receptor beta chains below all came from one sample that was sequenced in a study of cytomegalovirus exposure and HLA in healthy donors. The primer mix had 60 Vbeta and 13 Jbeta primers. The table came from immunoSEQ multiplex PCR; TCRdb's copy has only in-frame clones and leaves some out. Among tens of thousands of clones, around 80% were seen once, and the ten largest hold under 1.2%. The specimen was PBMCs. Receptor source: a male donor in good health and CMV-seronegative.

This chain connects TRBV4-2 to TRBJ2-1; TRBD2 aligns across 8 bases. The germline V gene has CDR1 LGHNA and CDR2 YNFKEQ. V gave up 0 bases and J gave up 5 bases; unmatched junction bases: 9. The CDR3 consists of 17 residues. The DNA for the CDR3 is TGTGCCAGCAGCCAAGATCGCGGGCGGGGGGTAAACAATGAGCAGTTCTTC. This codes for CASSQDRGRGVNNEQFF.

J is TRBJ2-7 and V is TRBV7-2, with a possible D match to TRBD2 (5 bases). CDR3 length: 16 residues. V gave up 2 bases and J gave up 5 bases, with 19 bases separating them. In germline, CDR1 is SGHTA, CDR2 FQGNSA. The CDR3 nucleotides are TGTGCCAGCAGCTTAAGGTTTGCGGGCGGTCAGGACGAGCAGTACTTC. It codes for CASSLRFAGGQDEQYF.

The chain couples TRBV28 to TRBJ1-5; TRBD1 aligns across 10 bases. Germline trimming cut 2 bases from V and 3 bases from J; bases unmatched to any gene: 7. Germline CDR1 is MDHEN and CDR2 is SYDVKM. This CDR3 contains 17 residues. The CDR3 nucleotides are TGTGCCAGCAGTTTAGTAAGACAGGGGGCTTTCAATCAGCCCCAGCATTTT. This gives the protein CASSLVRQGAFNQPQHF.

The chain recombines TRBV4-1 with TRBJ2-4, with a weak D call TRBD2 (6 bases). This CDR3 spans 18 amino acids. Trimming removed 1 base at V and 0 bases at J, with 16 bases between. CDR1 MGHRA and CDR2 YSYEKL come from the germline V gene. The CDR3 DNA reads as TGCGCCAGCAGCCAAGGGGTGGGCGGGGCTGTAGCCAAAAACATTCAGTACTTC. Its protein is CASSQGVGGAVAKNIQYF.

This clone occurred once. The chain links TRBV25-1 to TRBJ1-3; D perhaps matches TRBD1 (6 bases). Trimming removed 0 bases at V and 2 bases at J, with 8 bases between. The CDR3 extends over 15 amino acids. Looked up from germline, CDR1 is MGHDK and CDR2 is SYGVNS. The CDR3 nucleotides are TGTGCCAGCAGTGAATATCCAGGGGCTGGAAACACCATATATTTT. Translating it yields CASSEYPGAGNTIYF.

The gene calls are TRBV4-3 and TRBJ2-6; TRBD1 matches at 7 bases. V was clipped by 6 bases and J by 0 bases; unmatched bases: 2. CDR3 length: 15 residues. Per germline, CDR1 LGHNA and CDR2 YSLEER. CDR3 nucleotide sequence: TGCGCCAGCAGTCAGGGGGTCTCTGGGGCCAACGTCCTGACTTTC. It codes for CASSQGVSGANVLTF.

The chain combines TRBV5-4 with TRBJ2-5; 11 bases agree with TRBD1. CDR3 size: 15 residues. Germline V gives CDR1 SGHNT, CDR2 YYREEE (reference sequence). The ends lost 0 bases at V and 5 bases at J; junction bases unmatched: 3. CDR3 residues: CASSLGTGGMETQYF. Written as DNA, the CDR3 is TGTGCCAGCAGCTTGGGGACAGGGGGCATGGAGACCCAGTACTTC.